The 22 T cell receptor beta chains listed next were all sequenced from one sample in a study of T cells in localized non-small cell lung cancer. Here immunoSEQ multiplex PCR was the method, and the copy in TCRdb shows in-frame clones only, minus some. The sample lists under 95,000 clones, around 80% occurring once. The sample consisted of peripheral blood, taken before any cancer treatment. These receptors were taken from an older female donor with stage I lung adenocarcinoma.

The DNA of the CDR3 is TGTGCCTGGAGTCCCAGCTTGAATACCGGGGAGCTGTTTTTT. Translation gives CAWSPSLNTGELFF. This sequence joins TRBV30 and TRBJ2-2, with D unresolved. This CDR3 is 14 amino acids long. CDR1 and CDR2 (germline): GTSNPN, SVGIG (reference sequence). V was trimmed by 2 bases and J by 5 bases, leaving 12 bases between them.

This sequence joins TRBV30 and TRBJ1-2; 8 bases map to TRBD1. The V gene end was trimmed by 3 bases and the J gene end by 5 bases; junction bases not matched to a gene: 8. This CDR3 contains 14 residues. Germline CDR1 and CDR2: GTSNPN and SVGIG (reference sequence). In nucleotides, the CDR3 is TGTGCCTGGAGCCCCCTTACAGGGGGATATGGCTACACCTTC. Protein: CAWSPLTGGYGYTF.

This clone has more than one count but fewer than ten. This sequence joins TRBV7-3 and TRBJ2-3, with D possibly matching TRBD2 (5 bases). Germline lookup yields CDR1 SGHTA and CDR2 FQGTGA. V dropped 3 bases and J dropped 4 bases, with 17 bases sitting between them. The CDR3 runs to 16 residues. Here the CDR3 reads CASSFNPLAGPDTQYF. DNA of the CDR3: TGTGCCAGCAGCTTTAACCCCCTGGCGGGTCCAGATACGCAGTATTTT.

This clone was observed a single time. This chain uses TRBV5-6 with TRBJ2-2; TRBD1 might be the D (6 bases). CDR1 is SGHDT, CDR2 YYEEEE, per germline. V dropped 1 base and J dropped 3 bases, with 10 bases sitting between them. The length of the CDR3 is 15 residues. CDR3 nucleotide sequence: TGTGCCAGCAGCTTGTACAGGGCGGACACCGGGGAGCTGTTTTTT. Translating it yields CASSLYRADTGELFF.

V gene TRBV5-1 combines with J gene TRBJ2-3, with D perhaps being TRBD1 or TRBD2 (5 bases each). Germline V CDR1 and CDR2: SGHRS, YFSETQ. V was cut by 4 bases and J by 0 bases, with 12 bases left in between. This CDR3 is 15 amino acids long. The CDR3 reads CASSRVGVSTDTQYF. For the CDR3, the DNA is TGCGCCAGCAGCCGGGTGGGGGTCAGCACAGATACGCAGTATTTT.

The chain combines TRBV6-6 with TRBJ1-5, with D perhaps matching TRBD1 (5 bases). The CDR3 contains 14 residues. The V gene's germline CDR1 is MNHNY and CDR2 SVGAGI (reference sequence). V was clipped by 2 bases and J by 4 bases, with 9 bases between them. The CDR3 region is CASSYGQGNQPQHF. The CDR3 DNA sequence: TGTGCCAGCAGTTACGGGCAGGGAAATCAGCCCCAGCATTTT.

This clone appeared once. The rearrangement joins TRBV15 to TRBJ2-1; 7 nucleotides agree with TRBD2. CDR3 size: 15 residues. The trim removed 0 bases at V and 3 bases at J, leaving 2 bases unmatched. Germline V gene lookup returns CDR1 LNHNV and CDR2 YYDKDF (reference sequence). CDR3 nucleotide sequence: TGTGCCACCAGCAGAGACCGCGGGGGCTACAATGAGCAGTTCTTC. It translates to CATSRDRGGYNEQFF. Drawing the rest from reference TRBV15 and TRBJ2-1, the complete variable domain is DAMVIQNPRYQVTQFGKPVTLSCSQTLNHNVMYWYQQKSSQAPKLLFHYYDKDFNNEADTPDNFQSRRPNTSFCFLDIRSPGLGDTAMYLCATSRDRGGYNEQFFGPGTRLTVL.

This sequence joins TRBV4-1 and TRBJ2-3, with 7 bases fitting TRBD2. With 3 bases clipped from V and 5 bases from J, the junction kept 14 bases outside the gene matches. The CDR3 contains 17 residues. In germline, CDR1 is MGHRA, CDR2 YSYEKL. The CDR3 DNA sequence: TGCGCCAGCAGCCAGACCCCCAGGGCGTCGGGGGGAGATACGCAGTATTTT. This codes for CASSQTPRASGGDTQYF.

This sequence joins TRBV7-9 and TRBJ2-1, with D possibly matching TRBD2 (6 bases). CDR3 length: 14 amino acids. Germline CDR1 reads SEHNR; CDR2 reads FQNEAQ (reference sequence). Trimming pared 5 bases from V and 7 bases from J, leaving 15 bases between. CDR3: CASSPDGTFNEQFF. CDR3 sequence (DNA): TGTGCCAGCAGCCCGGACGGGACTTTTAATGAGCAGTTCTTC.

The genes are TRBV29-1 and TRBJ1-1, with D perhaps TRBD1 (5 bases). The germline V and J ends were trimmed by 6 bases and 0 bases, with 14 bases remaining between them. The CDR3 runs to 14 residues. Germline V gene sequence: CDR1 SQVTM, CDR2 ANQGSEA. The CDR3 is CSVGSGFMNTEAFF. The CDR3 coding sequence is TGCAGCGTAGGGTCAGGGTTCATGAACACTGAAGCTTTCTTT.

The chain links TRBV14 to TRBJ1-4, with 8 bases that match TRBD1. Losses at the gene ends were 0 bases for V and 9 bases for J; bases not matched to a gene: 9. CDR1 is SGHDN, CDR2 FVKESK, per germline. There are 16 residues in the CDR3. CDR3 coding DNA: TGTGCCAGCAGCCAAGAAGGAGGACAGGGTGCGAAAAAACTGTTTTTT. Translated: CASSQEGGQGAKKLFF.

The CDR3 nucleotides are TGCGCCAGCAGCGGGGACAGCTATGGCTACACCTTC. Its translation: CASSGDSYGYTF. V and J are TRBV5-1 and TRBJ1-2; TRBD1 matches at 7 bases. The CDR3 totals 12 residues. From germline, CDR1 is SGHRS and CDR2 YFSETQ. The J segment lost 4 bases and the V segment lost 4 bases, leaving 1 base of the junction unmatched.

The gene calls are TRBV10-3 and TRBJ1-1; D perhaps matches TRBD1 (5 bases). CDR3 size: 14 residues. Trimming took off 2 bases at V and 1 base at J, with 8 bases between the two ends. Germline CDR1 is ENHRY and CDR2 is SYGVKD. The CDR3 region is CAISESRGNTEAFF. CDR3 bases: TGTGCCATCAGTGAGAGTAGGGGGAACACTGAAGCTTTCTTT.

The chain links TRBV10-3 to TRBJ1-4; tentatively, D is TRBD1 (6 bases). This CDR3 region has 16 residues. The V end lost 0 bases, the J end lost 7 bases, and 15 bases lay between the germline ends. The germline V gene has CDR1 ENHRY and CDR2 SYGVKD. CDR3 sequence reads: CAISESTRGGTEKLFF. CDR3 bases: TGTGCCATCAGTGAGTCGACAAGGGGGGGTACTGAAAAACTGTTTTTT.

This CDR3 is CASSLMDSSYEQYF. The CDR3 DNA reads TGTGCCAGCAGTCTTATGGACAGCTCCTACGAGCAGTACTTC. V is TRBV28 and J is TRBJ2-7; D may be TRBD1 (6 bases). Germline-derived CDR1 and CDR2 are MDHEN and SYDVKM. The V gene lost 5 bases and the J gene lost 0 bases, with 11 bases spanning the gap. The CDR3 length is 14 residues.

This clone was detected only a few times. The genes are TRBV5-1 and TRBJ1-1, with D maybe TRBD1 (6 bases). CDR3 length: 13 amino acids. The ends were cut back, 4 bases at V and 7 bases at J, with 14 bases in the middle. Germline V gene lookup returns CDR1 SGHRS and CDR2 YFSETQ. CDR3 region: CASSNIQGGEAFF. The CDR3 DNA reads as TGCGCCAGCAGCAACATACAGGGTGGTGAAGCTTTCTTT.

The V call is TRBV12-5, the J call TRBJ2-3, with TRBD1 matching over 10 bases. Germline CDR1 is LGHNT and CDR2 is FRNRAP. The CDR3 contains 17 residues. Trimming cost V 2 bases and J 7 bases; bases outside gene matches: 12. Here the CDR3 reads CASGLTRTGGIQYTQYF. The CDR3 coding sequence is TGTGCTAGTGGTTTGACAAGGACAGGGGGTATACAGTATACGCAGTATTTT.

This sequence joins TRBV5-1 and TRBJ2-1; 9 bases map to TRBD2. The J segment lost 7 bases and the V segment lost 4 bases, leaving 6 bases of the junction unmatched. Germline V CDR1 and CDR2: SGHRS, YFSETQ. The CDR3 is made up of 14 amino acids. The CDR3 bases are TGCGCCAGCAGCCCTAGCGGGGCAGGGAATGAGCAGTTCTTC. This gives the protein CASSPSGAGNEQFF.

The chain uses TRBV20-1 and TRBJ1-4; D is unresolved. The CDR3 consists of 11 residues. CDR1 is DFQATT and CDR2 is SNEGSKA in the germline V gene (reference sequence). Between the trimmed V and J ends, which lost 3 bases and 13 bases, there was a span of 12 bases. CDR3 protein: CSARGRQRLFF. CDR3 bases: TGCAGTGCTAGGGGCCGGCAAAGACTGTTTTTT.

The rearrangement joins TRBV4-2 to TRBJ2-7; possibly TRBD1 for D (5 bases). Germline V gene lookup returns CDR1 LGHNA and CDR2 YNFKEQ. The CDR3 consists of 14 residues. V was pared by 0 bases and J by 3 bases, with 9 bases between. The CDR3 bases are TGTGCCAGCAGCCAAGAAAGGGGATACTACGAGCAGTACTTC. Amino acids: CASSQERGYYEQYF.

On this clone itself: Other nucleotide sequences in the sample specify the same CDR3. V and J are TRBV25-1 and TRBJ1-2, with D perhaps TRBD1 (5 bases). Trimming shortened V by 1 base and J by 0 bases, and 12 bases separated the two germline ends. The CDR3 runs to 16 residues. Germline V gene data show CDR1 as MGHDK and CDR2 as SYGVNS. The CDR3 nucleotides read TGTGCCAGCAGTGAATCGGGTGGGACGTCTAACTATGGCTACACCTTC. This translates into CASSESGGTSNYGYTF.

The V gene is TRBV29-1, the J gene TRBJ1-1; 10 bases align to TRBD1. CDR3 length equals 14 residues. CDR1 SQVTM and CDR2 ANQGSEA come from the germline V gene. Trimming cost V 1 base and J 5 bases; bases outside gene matches: 4. CDR3 amino acids: CSVEVPGQGTEAFF. The DNA of the CDR3 is TGCAGCGTTGAAGTCCCGGGACAGGGGACTGAAGCTTTCTTT.